Listed here are 23 T cell receptor beta chains from one sample, sequenced in a study of T cell responses to AZD1222 COVID-19 vaccine. Sequencing used immunoSEQ multiplex PCR; TCRdb keeps in-frame clones, though not all of them. The sample records roughly 170,000 clones, about 92% being singletons. Specimen: peripheral blood, collected on day 0 of AZD1222 vaccination. These receptors all stem from an adult in good health.

This chain joins TRBV7-8 and TRBJ1-2; D gene uncertain. V gave up 5 bases and J gave up 4 bases, with 17 bases separating them. The germline CDR1 and CDR2 sequences are SGHVS and FQNEAQ. The CDR3 consists of 15 residues. The CDR3, as DNA: TGTGCCAGCAGCACCGGCCAAGGGAGTAGCTATGGCTACACCTTC. This sequence encodes CASSTGQGSSYGYTF.

This clone has only a few counts. This rearrangement joins TRBV18 to TRBJ2-2; D remains ambiguous. The CDR3 has 15 amino acids. The germline V gene has CDR1 KGHSH and CDR2 LQKENI. V lost 3 bases, J lost 0 bases, and 8 bases lay in between. CDR3 nucleotide sequence: TGTGCCAGCTCACCTATGTCAGCGAACACCGGGGAGCTGTTTTTT. This encodes CASSPMSANTGELFF.

In this sample, this clone turned up once. This chain uses TRBV19 with TRBJ1-5; TRBD1 is a possible D gene (5 bases). V was shortened by 7 bases and J by 11 bases, with 21 bases between the two germline ends. This CDR3 is 14 amino acids long. Germline V gene data show CDR1 as LNHDA and CDR2 as SQIVND (reference sequence). The CDR3 nucleotides are TGTGCCAGTACCCGAAGGGGTCAGGGCTCGGCCCAGCATTTT. It specifies CASTRRGQGSAQHF.

J is TRBJ1-5 and V is TRBV27; a weak D match, TRBD1 (6 bases). The germline V gene encodes CDR1 MNHEY and CDR2 SMNVEV (reference sequence). The V gene lost 0 bases and the J gene lost 9 bases, with 12 bases spanning the gap. This CDR3 spans 14 amino acids. The CDR3 coding sequence is TGTGCCAGCAGTTTATCCGGGGGGGGCCCGCCCCAGCATTTT. It is translated as CASSLSGGGPPQHF.

The V gene is TRBV5-1, the J gene TRBJ1-1, with D possibly being TRBD1 (5 bases). Trimming took 3 bases from V and 7 from J, leaving 10 bases between them. The CDR3 sequence is 12 residues long. Germline CDR1 and CDR2: SGHRS and YFSETQ. For the CDR3, the DNA is TGCGCCAGCAGCTCTCAGGGCAATGAAGCTTTCTTT. Residues: CASSSQGNEAFF.

The J gene is TRBJ1-2, the V gene TRBV7-2; 7 positions match TRBD1. The germline CDR1 and CDR2 sequences are SGHTA and FQGNSA. This CDR3 is 19 amino acids long. The V segment lost 2 bases and the J segment 3 bases; nucleotides outside the gene matches: 18. CDR3 nucleotides: TGTGCCAGCAGCTTATATTCGGGCGACAGGGAAGGTTATCACTATGGCTACACCTTC. Encoded protein: CASSLYSGDREGYHYGYTF.

The V call is TRBV30, the J call TRBJ1-4, with 10 bases identical to TRBD1. This CDR3 region has 13 residues. J was trimmed by 8 bases and V by 5 bases; bases with no gene match: 5. Germline CDR1 reads GTSNPN; CDR2 reads SVGIG (reference sequence). The CDR3: CAWETGGGEKLFF. The CDR3 DNA follows: TGTGCCTGGGAGACAGGGGGCGGCGAAAAACTGTTTTTT.

The V and J genes are TRBV7-2 and TRBJ1-5, with TRBD1 matching 7 bases. The CDR3 sequence is 15 residues long. The V gene's germline CDR1 is SGHTA and CDR2 FQGNSA. V trimming: 7 bases; J trimming: 0 bases; junction bases outside the gene matches: 6. CDR3: CASTLTGYSNQPQHF. For the CDR3, the DNA is TGTGCCAGCACTCTGACAGGGTATAGCAATCAGCCCCAGCATTTT.

The chain recombines TRBV28 with TRBJ1-1; D is possibly TRBD1 (6 bases). The CDR3 spans 14 residues. V lost 3 bases to trimming and J lost 5 bases, with 13 bases between them. CDR1 MDHEN and CDR2 SYDVKM come from the germline V gene. The CDR3 loop reads CASSFHRAGTEAFF. The DNA for the CDR3 is TGTGCCAGCAGTTTTCACAGGGCGGGGACTGAAGCTTTCTTT.

The CDR3 loop reads CASSFKVSGTDTQYF. For the CDR3, the DNA is TGCGCCAGCAGCTTTAAGGTATCCGGCACAGATACGCAGTATTTT. The chain joins TRBV4-1 to TRBJ2-3; D is unresolved. The length of the CDR3 is 15 residues. The V and J ends lost 5 bases and 1 base respectively, with 13 bases between them. Germline values: CDR1 MGHRA, CDR2 YSYEKL.

This rearrangement joins TRBV15 to TRBJ2-3; 10 positions match TRBD2. CDR1 and CDR2 from the germline V gene are LNHNV and YYDKDF (reference sequence). This CDR3 region has 17 residues. With V trimmed by 4 bases and J by 4 bases, 11 bases remained unmatched. The CDR3, as DNA: TGTGCCACCAGCATAGGGACTAGCGATCTATTTTCAGATACGCAGTATTTT. Translating gives CATSIGTSDLFSDTQYF.

The chain employs TRBV7-9 and TRBJ2-3; 9 nucleotides align to TRBD1. Trimming removed 3 bases from V and 5 bases from J; junction bases left unmatched: 6. This CDR3 is built from 15 residues. Per germline, CDR1 SEHNR and CDR2 FQNEAQ (reference sequence). The chain's CDR3 is CASSFSGTGKDTQYF. CDR3 coding DNA: TGTGCCAGCAGCTTTTCTGGGACAGGGAAAGATACGCAGTATTTT.

V is TRBV11-3 and J is TRBJ2-3; the D gene is possibly TRBD1 (5 bases). V shed 0 bases and J shed 4 bases, with 8 bases lying between them. The CDR3 extends over 14 amino acids. The germline gives CDR1 SGHNT, CDR2 YENEEA. The CDR3 sequence is CASSLDLTADTQYF. The CDR3 DNA sequence: TGTGCCAGCAGCTTAGATTTGACAGCAGATACGCAGTATTTT.

The chain is built from TRBV10-1 and TRBJ2-1; D is undetermined. The CDR3 has 13 residues. Trimming took off 2 bases at V and 3 bases at J, with 5 bases between the two ends. CDR1 is WNHNN, CDR2 SYGVQD, per germline (reference sequence). CDR3: CASSERNYNEQFF. Written as DNA, the CDR3 is TGCGCCAGCAGTGAGCGGAACTACAATGAGCAGTTCTTC.

The rearrangement joins TRBV29-1 to TRBJ1-1, with a tentative D call TRBD1 (5 bases). CDR3 length equals 11 residues. Trimming left V 7 bases short and J 2 bases short, with 8 bases between. Germline V gives CDR1 SQVTM, CDR2 ANQGSEA. CDR3 nucleotides: TGCAGCGGTGACAGCAACACTGAAGCTTTCTTT. Translation: CSGDSNTEAFF.

V and J are TRBV9 and TRBJ1-1; 7 nucleotides align to TRBD1. This CDR3 region has 14 residues. Germline CDR1 SGDLS, CDR2 YYNGEE. V gave up 0 bases and J gave up 11 bases; unmatched junction bases: 10. The CDR3 DNA is TGTGCCAGCAGCGTAGAAGAGTGGGACAGAGGCGCTTTCTTT. As protein: CASSVEEWDRGAFF.

The V and J genes are TRBV28 and TRBJ1-2, with 8 bases aligning to TRBD1. The ends lost 4 bases at V and 4 bases at J; junction bases unmatched: 8. In germline, CDR1 is MDHEN, CDR2 SYDVKM. CDR3 length: 15 residues. For the CDR3, the DNA is TGTGCCAGCAGTTCGACGACAGGGGACGCCTATGGCTACACCTTC. It specifies CASSSTTGDAYGYTF.

The chain combines TRBV7-9 with TRBJ1-2, with D possibly matching TRBD1 (6 bases). The CDR3 sequence is 13 residues long. The ends were cut back, 1 base at V and 8 bases at J, with 11 bases in the middle. Germline V gene lookup returns CDR1 SEHNR and CDR2 FQNEAQ (reference sequence). The CDR3 DNA is TGTGCCAGCAGCTTAGTGGAGGGGGGAGGCTACACCTTC. It specifies CASSLVEGGGYTF.

This chain connects TRBV30 to TRBJ1-6; 12 bases match TRBD1. V trimming: 8 bases; J trimming: 5 bases; junction bases outside the gene matches: 4. This CDR3 region has 14 residues. Germline values: CDR1 GTSNPN, CDR2 SVGIG (reference sequence). The CDR3 coding sequence is TGTGCCCGGGACAGGGGGCCCAATAATTCACCCCTCCACTTT. Amino acid sequence: CARDRGPNNSPLHF.

The chain employs TRBV6-5 and TRBJ1-2; 7 positions match TRBD1. This CDR3 is 15 amino acids long. Losses at the gene ends were 2 bases for V and 8 bases for J; bases not matched to a gene: 11. Germline CDR1 MNHEY, CDR2 SVGAGI. CDR3: CASSYDITTGNGYTF. CDR3 DNA: TGTGCCAGCAGTTACGACATAACGACAGGGAACGGCTACACCTTC.

The chain is built from TRBV7-9 and TRBJ2-6, with D perhaps matching TRBD2 (5 bases). The V and J ends lost 7 bases and 0 bases respectively, with 13 bases between them. The CDR3 totals 16 residues. Germline V lookup: CDR1 SEHNR, CDR2 FQNEAQ (reference sequence). CDR3 in amino acids: CASNGWEISGANVLTF. CDR3 bases: TGTGCCAGCAACGGATGGGAGATCTCTGGGGCCAACGTCCTGACTTTC.

This CDR3 reads CASSTGENYGYTF. Written as DNA, the CDR3 is TGTGCCAGCAGCACCGGGGAAAACTATGGCTACACCTTC. The V call is TRBV6-5, the J call TRBJ1-2; D uncertain. The CDR3 runs 13 residues. The V gene's germline CDR1 is MNHEY and CDR2 SVGAGI. V was clipped by 6 bases and J by 2 bases, with 10 bases between them.

This chain connects TRBV7-9 to TRBJ1-3; 7 positions agree with TRBD1. The V and J ends lost 3 bases and 4 bases, in that order; junction bases with no gene match: 6. Germline lookup yields CDR1 SEHNR and CDR2 FQNEAQ (reference sequence). This CDR3 is built from 15 residues. The CDR3 DNA follows: TGTGCCAGCAGCTTTCAGGGGGGGAGCGGAAACACCATATATTTT. This codes for CASSFQGGSGNTIYF. Full variable domain (rest looked up from reference TRBV7-9 and TRBJ1-3): DTGVSQNPRHKITKRGQNVTFRCDPISEHNRLYWYRQTLGQGPEFLTYFQNEAQLEKSRLLSDRFSAERPKGSFSTLEIQRTEQGDSAMYLCASSFQGGSGNTIYFGEGSWLTVV.